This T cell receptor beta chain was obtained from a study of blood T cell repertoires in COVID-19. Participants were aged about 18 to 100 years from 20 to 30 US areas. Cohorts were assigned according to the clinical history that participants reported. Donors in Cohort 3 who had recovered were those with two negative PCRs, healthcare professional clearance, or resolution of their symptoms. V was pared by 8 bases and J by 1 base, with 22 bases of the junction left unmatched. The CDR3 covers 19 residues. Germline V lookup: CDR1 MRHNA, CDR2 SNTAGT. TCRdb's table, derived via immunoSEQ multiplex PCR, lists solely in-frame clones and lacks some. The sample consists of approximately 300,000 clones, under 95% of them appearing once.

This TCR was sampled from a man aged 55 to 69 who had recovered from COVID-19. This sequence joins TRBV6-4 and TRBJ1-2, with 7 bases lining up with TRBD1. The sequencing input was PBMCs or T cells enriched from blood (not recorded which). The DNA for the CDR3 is TGTGCCAGCGCAGGACATACCGGGACAGTCCCAATACTTAACTATGGCTACACCTTC. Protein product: CASAGHTGTVPILNYGYTF.